This is a list of T cell receptor beta chains from one sample in a study of T cell repertoires in cytomegalovirus infection. These receptors have no identified antigens. Via MiXCR, TCRdb re-called the reads, giving one row per CDR3 protein. The profile covers 680,000 or so distinct CDR3 sequences, with around 30% appearing a single time and about 18% taken by the ten largest. This specimen was cultured PBMCs, taken from culture after CMV antigen stimulation. The receptors stem from a human donor in good health (CMV status not recorded). Some clones in this sample may be carry-over from other donors' samples. Each CDR3 is given with its conserved first and last residue. The order of the fields is D gene, CDR3 length, J gene, V gene, clone size, CDR3 protein, CDR3 DNA. D genes are given only for firm matches. Expanded clones are given a class, and other clones once, few, many or no size at all.

>TRBD2|13|TRBJ2-1|TRBV7-2|.
CACGREPNNEQFF
TGTGCCTGCGGGCGGGAGCCAAACAATGAGCAGTTCTTC
>TRBD1|15|TRBJ1-5|TRBV2|.
CASSVYRGSNQPQHF
TGTGCCAGCAGTGTCTACAGGGGGAGCAATCAGCCCCAGCATTTT
>.|11|TRBJ2-3|TRBV7-2|many
CASRRWDTQYF
TGTGCCAGCAGGAGGTGGGATACGCAGTATTTT
>.|13|TRBJ2-7|TRBV20-1|.
CSAPRDVTYEQYF
TGCAGTGCCCCCCGGGACGTCACCTACGAGCAGTACTTC
>.|15|TRBJ2-5|TRBV28|.
CASINGGAGEETQYF
TGTGCCAGCATCAATGGGGGGGCCGGGGAAGAGACCCAGTACTTC
>.|13|TRBJ1-5|TRBV19|.
CASSTFSNQPQHF
TGTGCCAGTAGCACATTTAGCAATCAGCCCCAGCATTTT
>.|10|TRBJ2-7|TRBV2|.
CASMGGRQYF
TGTGCCAGCATGGGGGGACGGCAGTACTTC
>.|18|TRBJ1-2|TRBV7-9|many
CASIPLRGLLNRNYGYTF
TGTGCCAGCATCCCTCTGAGAGGGCTGTTAAATCGAAACTATGGCTACACCTTC
>.|15|TRBJ1-5|TRBV28|.
CASSYWKYSNQPQHF
TGTGCCAGCAGTTATTGGAAATATAGCAATCAGCCCCAGCATTTT
>TRBD1|16|TRBJ2-2|TRBV11-2|few
CASSVDRALSTGELFF
TGTGCCAGCAGCGTGGACAGGGCGTTGAGCACCGGGGAGCTGTTTTTT
>TRBD2|17|TRBJ2-3|TRBV12-3/TRBV12-4|.
CASSLGLAGGPGDTQYF
TGTGCCAGCAGTCTCGGACTAGCGGGGGGCCCTGGGGATACGCAGTATTTT
>.|15|TRBJ2-1|TRBV5-4|few
CASSRPPGVVNEQFF
TGTGCCAGCAGCCGGCCCCCGGGAGTGGTCAATGAGCAGTTCTTC
>TRBD2|16|TRBJ2-7|TRBV6-2/TRBV6-3|.
CASSYSGLAGGNEQYF
TGTGCCAGCAGTTACTCGGGGCTAGCGGGAGGAAACGAGCAGTACTTC
>.|16|TRBJ2-7|TRBV7-9|few
CASSLGQGGLYYEQYF
TGTGCCAGCAGCTTAGGTCAAGGGGGGCTCTACTACGAGCAGTACTTC
>.|14|TRBJ2-7|TRBV7-9|once
CASSLLQDSYEQYF
TGTGCCAGCAGCTTGTTACAGGATTCCTACGAGCAGTACTTC
>.|16|TRBJ1-5|TRBV6-1|.
CASSDPGRVDNQPQHF
TGTGCCAGCAGTGATCCCGGCAGGGTCGACAATCAGCCCCAGCATTTT
>.|15|TRBJ1-1|TRBV7-7|few
CASSWGLRMNTEAFF
TGTGCCAGCAGCTGGGGACTCCGCATGAACACTGAAGCTTTCTTT
>TRBD1|14|TRBJ1-5|TRBV27|.
CASSLGQGGRPQHF
TGTGCCAGCAGTCTCGGACAGGGGGGACGGCCCCAGCATTTT
>TRBD2|16|TRBJ2-5|TRBV20-1|.
CSARPSGGAGIETQYF
TGCAGTGCTCGCCCTAGCGGGGGGGCAGGTATAGAGACCCAGTACTTC
>TRBD2|15|TRBJ2-1|TRBV7-2|few
CASSERERRGNEQFF
TGTGCCAGCAGCGAGCGGGAGCGGCGGGGGAATGAGCAGTTCTTC
>.|12|TRBJ1-5|TRBV6-1|.
CASSFRYQPQHF
TGTGCCAGCAGTTTTCGCTATCAGCCCCAGCATTTT
>TRBD2|17|TRBJ2-2|TRBV7-2|few
CASSLEASGVRTGELFF
TGTGCCAGCAGCTTAGAGGCTAGCGGGGTCCGAACCGGGGAGCTGTTTTTT
>.|15|TRBJ1-1|TRBV27|.
CASSPEHGRLTEAFF
TGTGCCAGCAGTCCGGAACACGGACGGTTGACTGAAGCTTTCTTT
>.|14|TRBJ1-2|TRBV19|.
CASSIVWTVDGYTF
TGTGCCAGTAGTATAGTCTGGACGGTCGATGGCTACACCTTC
>.|14|TRBJ2-7|TRBV11-2|.
CASSLGPTGIEQYF
TGTGCCAGCAGCTTAGGACCCACGGGGATCGAGCAGTACTTC
>.|14|TRBJ2-1|TRBV2|few
CASSLRGRYNEQFF
TGTGCCAGCTCCCTCCGGGGCAGGTACAATGAGCAGTTCTTC
>TRBD2|16|TRBJ2-1|TRBV5-6|few
CASNTLSGRGYNEQFF
TGTGCCAGCAACACCCTAAGCGGGAGGGGGTACAATGAGCAGTTCTTC
>.|13|TRBJ1-1|TRBV7-2|many
CATRLQTNTEAFF
TGTGCCACTAGGTTGCAGACAAACACTGAAGCTTTCTTT
>.|16|TRBJ1-3|TRBV2|few
CASHWAKGNSGNTIYF
TGTGCCAGTCACTGGGCCAAGGGAAACTCTGGAAACACCATATATTTT
>.|13|TRBJ1-1|TRBV28|.
CASSLPHRTEAFF
TGTGCCAGCAGCTTGCCCCATCGTACTGAAGCTTTCTTT
>TRBD2|15|TRBJ2-5|TRBV7-2|many
CASSTQGPGGETQYF
TGTGCCAGCAGCACCCAGGGGCCGGGGGGGGAGACCCAGTACTTC
>.|15|TRBJ1-2|TRBV28|few
CASRGRGPVVYGYTF
TGTGCCAGCAGAGGACGAGGGCCGGTCGTTTATGGCTACACCTTC
>.|13|TRBJ1-5|TRBV19|few
CASSDVKGQPQHF
TGTGCCAGTAGTGACGTGAAGGGGCAGCCCCAGCATTTT
>.|12|TRBJ2-7|TRBV6-1|.
CASRQYSYEQYF
TGTGCCAGCAGGCAGTACTCCTACGAGCAGTACTTC
>TRBD2|14|TRBJ2-3|TRBV12-3/TRBV12-4|many
CATTGTSDTDTQYF
TGTGCCACCACCGGGACTAGCGACACAGATACGCAGTATTTT
>.|12|TRBJ1-1|TRBV14|.
CASSQTQGGAFF
TGTGCCAGCAGCCAAACACAGGGTGGAGCTTTCTTT
>.|13|TRBJ1-2|TRBV11-2|.
CASSFDRLYGYTF
TGTGCCAGCAGCTTTGACCGACTCTATGGCTACACCTTC
>TRBD1|14|TRBJ2-3|TRBV20-1|.
CSADQGASTDTQYF
TGCAGTGCTGACCAGGGGGCGAGCACAGATACGCAGTATTTT
>TRBD2|15|TRBJ2-4|TRBV6-2/TRBV6-3|few
CASRPGLAKGNIQYF
TGTGCCAGCAGACCCGGACTAGCAAAAGGGAACATTCAGTACTTC
>.|14|TRBJ2-5|TRBV7-2|many
CASSGRGAGETQYF
TGTGCCAGCAGCGGCAGGGGGGCCGGGGAGACCCAGTACTTC
>.|14|TRBJ1-1|TRBV7-8|many
CASSSSYPNTEAFF
TGTGCCAGCAGCTCGAGCTACCCGAACACTGAAGCTTTCTTT
>TRBD1|15|TRBJ1-1|TRBV11-2|few
CASSFHRGLSTEAFF
TGTGCCAGCAGCTTCCACAGGGGGCTGAGCACTGAAGCTTTCTTT
>.|14|TRBJ1-6|TRBV2|.
CASMVRQGWSPLHF
TGTGCCAGCATGGTTCGGCAGGGATGGTCACCCCTCCACTTT
>TRBD2|16|TRBJ2-5|TRBV27|.
CASSLIAGGPRETQYF
TGTGCCAGCAGTCTTATAGCGGGAGGGCCCCGGGAGACCCAGTACTTC
>.|13|TRBJ1-1|TRBV6-1|.
CASGRSRNTEAFF
TGTGCCAGCGGCCGGAGCAGAAACACTGAAGCTTTCTTT
>.|13|TRBJ2-5|TRBV7-2|.
CASTLPGKETQYF
TGTGCCAGCACCCTCCCGGGGAAAGAGACCCAGTACTTC
>TRBD1|14|TRBJ2-5|TRBV10-3|few
CAISGDRPQETQYF
TGTGCCATCAGTGGGGACAGGCCCCAAGAGACCCAGTACTTC
>.|15|TRBJ2-3|TRBV11-2|.
CASSLNTGPTDTQYF
TGTGCCAGCAGCTTAAATACAGGGCCCACAGATACGCAGTATTTT
>TRBD1|14|TRBJ2-7|TRBV7-6|few
CASSLEQGVYEQYF
TGTGCCAGCAGCTTAGAACAGGGGGTCTACGAGCAGTACTTC
>.|15|TRBJ1-6|TRBV6-1|.
CASQLGTRGNSPLHF
TGTGCCAGCCAACTGGGAACGAGGGGCAATTCACCCCTCCACTTT
>.|13|TRBJ1-6|TRBV11-2|.
CASSADTGVPLHF
TGTGCCAGCAGCGCAGATACAGGAGTACCCCTCCACTTT
>.|19|TRBJ2-1|TRBV7-6|.
CASSLIGNWASDSYNEQFF
TGTGCCAGCAGCTTAATCGGTAATTGGGCTAGCGATTCCTACAATGAGCAGTTCTTC
>.|16|TRBJ2-5|TRBV7-8|few
CASSLAQEHFQETQYF
TGTGCCAGCAGCTTAGCCCAGGAACACTTCCAAGAGACCCAGTACTTC
>.|16|TRBJ2-1|TRBV6-2/TRBV6-3|.
CASSPLRDSGVTEQFF
TGTGCCAGCAGTCCCCTCCGGGACTCCGGAGTTACTGAGCAGTTCTTC